This T cell receptor (beta chain) is from a study of response to subunit inactivated influenza vaccine. Germline V gene lookup returns CDR1 LNHDA and CDR2 SQIVND (reference sequence). CDR3 length equals 12 residues. V lost 10 bases and J lost 1, with 10 bases in between. A single record per CDR3 protein comes from TCRdb applying MiXCR to the RT-PCR reads. The sample yields 170,000 or so distinct CDR3 sequences, roughly a tenth seen once. Regarding this clonotype: Its cognate antigen is unknown.

Study conclusions and caveats: Authors suggested that a seasonal influenza vaccination recruits few new T cells each time.

This sample comprised CD8+ T cells sorted from PBMCs, obtained around 25 months after vaccination. V usage is TRBV19 and J usage is TRBJ1-1; perhaps TRBD1 as D (6 bases). This receptor was identified in a man between 50 and 69 years old who received an inactivated influenza vaccine. CDR3 nucleotide sequence: TGTGCCACACTCAGGGGGAACACTGAAGCTTTCTTT. This encodes CATLRGNTEAFF.